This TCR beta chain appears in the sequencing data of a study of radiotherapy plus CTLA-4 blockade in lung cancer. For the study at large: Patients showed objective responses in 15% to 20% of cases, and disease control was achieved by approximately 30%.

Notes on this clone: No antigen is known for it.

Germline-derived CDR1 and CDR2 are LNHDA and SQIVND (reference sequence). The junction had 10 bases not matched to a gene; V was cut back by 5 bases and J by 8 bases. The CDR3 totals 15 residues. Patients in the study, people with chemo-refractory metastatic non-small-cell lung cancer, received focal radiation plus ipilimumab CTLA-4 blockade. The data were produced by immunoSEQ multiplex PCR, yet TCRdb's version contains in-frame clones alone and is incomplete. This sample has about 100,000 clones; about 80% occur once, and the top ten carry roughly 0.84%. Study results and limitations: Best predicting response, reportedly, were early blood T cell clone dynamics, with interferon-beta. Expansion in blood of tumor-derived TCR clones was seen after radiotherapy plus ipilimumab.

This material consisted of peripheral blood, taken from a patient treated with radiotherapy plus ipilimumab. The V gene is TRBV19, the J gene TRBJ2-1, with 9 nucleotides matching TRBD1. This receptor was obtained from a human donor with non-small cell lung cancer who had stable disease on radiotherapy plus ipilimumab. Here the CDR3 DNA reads TGTGCCAGTAGTCCAGGGACAGGGTCGGGGGATGAGCAGTTCTTC. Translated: CASSPGTGSGDEQFF.